This TCR beta chain was retrieved from a study of shared clonotypes between healthy human individuals. Study-wide findings and caveats: Naive CD4 clonotype sharing across four donors was around 5%.

Generated by immunoSEQ multiplex PCR, the TCRdb table keeps only in-frame clones and is missing some. Here the sample spans roughly 110,000 clones, around 71% being singletons. The CDR3 extends over 17 amino acids. CDR1 SGHKS and CDR2 YYEKEE come from the germline V gene (reference sequence). V shed 4 bases and J shed 2 bases, with 19 bases lying between them. The study drew all its donors from Caucasian adults living in Nashville, Tennessee. A word on this clone: The antigen is unknown.

The sequenced sample was memory CD8+ T cells sorted from blood. Indicated subset: CD45RO+ cells pooled with CCR7-negative TemRA cells. The TCR comes from a woman in her 30s in good health. This chain connects TRBV5-5 to TRBJ1-5, with D perhaps matching TRBD1 (6 bases). The CDR3 is CASSPLETGWGNQPQHF. In DNA, the CDR3 is TGTGCCAGCAGCCCGCTTGAAACAGGGTGGGGCAATCAGCCCCAGCATTTT.